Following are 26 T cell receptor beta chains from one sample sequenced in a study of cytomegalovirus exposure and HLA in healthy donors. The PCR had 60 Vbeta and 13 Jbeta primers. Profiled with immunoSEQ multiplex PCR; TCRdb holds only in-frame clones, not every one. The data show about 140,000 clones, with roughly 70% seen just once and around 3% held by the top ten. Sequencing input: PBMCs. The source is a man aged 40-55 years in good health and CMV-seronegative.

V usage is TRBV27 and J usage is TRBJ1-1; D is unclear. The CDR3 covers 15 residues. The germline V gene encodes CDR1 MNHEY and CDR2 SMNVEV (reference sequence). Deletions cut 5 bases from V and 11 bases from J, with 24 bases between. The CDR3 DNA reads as TGTGCCAGCAGTCCTCGGGTGTTTGGAATGTCTATGGCTTTCTTT. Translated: CASSPRVFGMSMAFF.

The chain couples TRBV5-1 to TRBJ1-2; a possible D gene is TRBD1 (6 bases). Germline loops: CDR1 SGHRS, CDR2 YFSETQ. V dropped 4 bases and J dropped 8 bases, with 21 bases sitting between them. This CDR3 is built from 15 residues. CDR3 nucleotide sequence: TGCGCCAGCAGCGCAGGACAGCCTCGGAGCGGAGGCTACACCTTC. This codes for CASSAGQPRSGGYTF.

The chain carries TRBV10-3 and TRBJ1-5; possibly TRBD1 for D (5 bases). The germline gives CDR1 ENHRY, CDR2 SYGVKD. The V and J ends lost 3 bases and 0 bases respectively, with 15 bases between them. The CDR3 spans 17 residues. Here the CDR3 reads CAISDQGPVYSNQPQHF. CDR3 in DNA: TGTGCCATCAGTGATCAGGGTCCCGTTTATAGCAATCAGCCCCAGCATTTT.

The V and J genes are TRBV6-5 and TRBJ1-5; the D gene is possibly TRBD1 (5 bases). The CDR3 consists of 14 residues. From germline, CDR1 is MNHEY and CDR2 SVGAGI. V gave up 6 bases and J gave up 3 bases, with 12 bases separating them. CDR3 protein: CASRPTELNQPQHF. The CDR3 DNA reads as TGTGCCAGCAGACCGACAGAGCTCAATCAGCCCCAGCATTTT.

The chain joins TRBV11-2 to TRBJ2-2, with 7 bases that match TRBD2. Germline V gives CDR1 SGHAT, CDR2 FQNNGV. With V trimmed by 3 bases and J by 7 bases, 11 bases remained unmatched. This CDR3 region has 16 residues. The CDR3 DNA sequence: TGTGCCAGCAGCTTGACGGCGGGAGAAGGTTTCGGGGAGCTGTTTTTT. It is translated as CASSLTAGEGFGELFF.

The CDR3 spells CASRSTGRSPLHF. The CDR3 nucleotides read TGTGCCAGCAGGTCGACAGGAAGGTCACCCCTCCACTTT. The chain uses TRBV6-6 and TRBJ1-6; possible D gene TRBD1, 6 bases. The CDR3 is 13 residues long. CDR1 and CDR2 from the germline V gene are MNHNY and SVGAGI (reference sequence). Trimming pared 6 bases from V and 10 bases from J, leaving 13 bases between.

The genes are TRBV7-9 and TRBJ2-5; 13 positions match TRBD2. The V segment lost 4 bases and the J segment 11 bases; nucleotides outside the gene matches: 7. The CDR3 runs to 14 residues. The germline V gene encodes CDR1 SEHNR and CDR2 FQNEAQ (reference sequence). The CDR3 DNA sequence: TGTGCCAGCAGCTCGGGACTAGCGGGGATGGGGCAGTACTTC. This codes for CASSSGLAGMGQYF.

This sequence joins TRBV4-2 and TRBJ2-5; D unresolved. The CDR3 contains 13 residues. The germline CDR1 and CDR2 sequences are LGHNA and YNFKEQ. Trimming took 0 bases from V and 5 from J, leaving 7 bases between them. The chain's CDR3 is CASSQESVETQYF. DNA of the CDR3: TGTGCCAGCAGCCAAGAGTCTGTGGAGACCCAGTACTTC.

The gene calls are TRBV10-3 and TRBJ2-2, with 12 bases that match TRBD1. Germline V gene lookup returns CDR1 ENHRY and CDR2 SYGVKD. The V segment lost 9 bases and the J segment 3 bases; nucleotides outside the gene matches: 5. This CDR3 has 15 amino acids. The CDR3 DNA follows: TGTGCCATTGGGGACAGGGGGCAGGACACCGGGGAGCTGTTTTTT. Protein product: CAIGDRGQDTGELFF.

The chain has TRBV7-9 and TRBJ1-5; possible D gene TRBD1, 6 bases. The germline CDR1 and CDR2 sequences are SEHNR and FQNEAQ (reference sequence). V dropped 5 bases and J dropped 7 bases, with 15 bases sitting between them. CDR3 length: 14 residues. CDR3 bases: TGTGCCAGCAGCCCCACAGGGACCCACCAGCCCCAGCATTTT. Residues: CASSPTGTHQPQHF.

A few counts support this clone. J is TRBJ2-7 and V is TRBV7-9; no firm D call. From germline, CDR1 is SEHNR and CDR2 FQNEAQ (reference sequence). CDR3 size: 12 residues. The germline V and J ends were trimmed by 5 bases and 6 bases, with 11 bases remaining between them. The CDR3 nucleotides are TGTGCCAGCAGCCAGGATTTTGGCGAGCAGTACTTC. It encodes CASSQDFGEQYF. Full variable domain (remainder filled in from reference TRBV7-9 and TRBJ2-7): DTGVSQNPRHKITKRGQNVTFRCDPISEHNRLYWYRQTLGQGPEFLTYFQNEAQLEKSRLLSDRFSAERPKGSFSTLEIQRTEQGDSAMYLCASSQDFGEQYFGPGTRLTVT.

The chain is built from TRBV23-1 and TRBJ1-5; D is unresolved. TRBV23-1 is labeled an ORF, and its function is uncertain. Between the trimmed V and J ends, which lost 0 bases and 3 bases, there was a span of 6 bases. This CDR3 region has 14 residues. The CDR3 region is CASSQSSPNQPQHF. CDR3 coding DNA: TGCGCCAGCAGTCAATCAAGCCCCAATCAGCCCCAGCATTTT.

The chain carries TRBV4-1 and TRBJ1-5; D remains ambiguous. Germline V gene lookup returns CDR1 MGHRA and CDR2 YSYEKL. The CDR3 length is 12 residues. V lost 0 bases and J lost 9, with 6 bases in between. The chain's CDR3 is CASSQEAGPQHF. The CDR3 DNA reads TGCGCCAGCAGCCAAGAGGCGGGGCCCCAGCATTTT.

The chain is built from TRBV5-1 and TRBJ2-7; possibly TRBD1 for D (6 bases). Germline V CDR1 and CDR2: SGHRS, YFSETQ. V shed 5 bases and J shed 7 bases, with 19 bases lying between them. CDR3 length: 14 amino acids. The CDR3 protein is CASRERTEPREQYF. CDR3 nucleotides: TGCGCCAGCAGAGAGAGGACAGAACCTAGGGAGCAGTACTTC.

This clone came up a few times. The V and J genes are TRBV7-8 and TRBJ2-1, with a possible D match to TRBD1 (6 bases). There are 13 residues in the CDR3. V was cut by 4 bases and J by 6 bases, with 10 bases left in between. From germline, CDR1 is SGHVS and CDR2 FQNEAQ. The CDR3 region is CASSSRDTNEQFF. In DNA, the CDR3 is TGTGCCAGCAGCTCCCGGGACACCAATGAGCAGTTCTTC.

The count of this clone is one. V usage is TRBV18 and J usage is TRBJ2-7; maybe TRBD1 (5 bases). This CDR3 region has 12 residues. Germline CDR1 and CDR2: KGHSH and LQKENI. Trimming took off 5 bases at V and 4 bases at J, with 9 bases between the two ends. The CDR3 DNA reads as TGTGCCAGCTCAGATACAGGTTACGAGCAGTACTTC. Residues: CASSDTGYEQYF.

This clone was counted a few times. The CDR3 loop is CASSFRGAYGYTF. DNA for the CDR3: TGTGCCAGCAGTTTCAGGGGCGCTTATGGCTACACCTTC. The V and J genes are TRBV28 and TRBJ1-2, with TRBD1 as a possible D gene (6 bases). The germline V and J ends were trimmed by 3 bases and 5 bases, with 10 bases remaining between them. Per the germline V gene, CDR1 is MDHEN and CDR2 is SYDVKM. This CDR3 is 13 amino acids long.

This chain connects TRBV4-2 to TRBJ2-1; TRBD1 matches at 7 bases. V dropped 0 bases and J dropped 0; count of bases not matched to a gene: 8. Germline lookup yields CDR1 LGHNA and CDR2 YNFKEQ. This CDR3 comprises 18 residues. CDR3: CASSQDLGQVSSYNEQFF. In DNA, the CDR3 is TGTGCCAGCAGCCAAGATCTAGGACAGGTTAGCTCCTACAATGAGCAGTTCTTC.

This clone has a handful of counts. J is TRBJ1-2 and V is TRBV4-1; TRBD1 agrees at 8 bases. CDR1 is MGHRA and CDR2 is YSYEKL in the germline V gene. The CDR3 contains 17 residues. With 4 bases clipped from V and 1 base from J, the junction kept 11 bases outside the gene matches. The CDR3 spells CASSREPGGSDNYGYTF. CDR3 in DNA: TGCGCCAGCAGCCGGGAACCAGGGGGCTCGGATAACTATGGCTACACCTTC.

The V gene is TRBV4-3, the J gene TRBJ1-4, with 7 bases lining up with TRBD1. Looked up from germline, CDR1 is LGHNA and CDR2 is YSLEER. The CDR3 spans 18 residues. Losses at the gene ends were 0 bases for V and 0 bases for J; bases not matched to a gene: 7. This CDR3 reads CASSQDWAGGTTNEKLFF. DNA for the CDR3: TGCGCCAGCAGCCAAGATTGGGCAGGGGGAACAACTAATGAAAAACTGTTTTTT.

The CDR3: CASSLDDTLREQYF. As DNA, the CDR3 is TGTGCCAGCAGCTTAGACGACACCCTCCGGGAGCAGTACTTC. This rearrangement joins TRBV7-9 to TRBJ2-7; D gene uncertain. V was pared by 1 base and J by 7 bases, with 14 bases between. Germline loops: CDR1 SEHNR, CDR2 FQNEAQ (reference sequence). This CDR3 region has 14 residues.

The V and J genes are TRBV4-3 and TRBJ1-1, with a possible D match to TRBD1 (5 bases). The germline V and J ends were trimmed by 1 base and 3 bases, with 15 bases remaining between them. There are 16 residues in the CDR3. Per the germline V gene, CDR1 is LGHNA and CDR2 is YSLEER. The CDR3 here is CASSQGGSWGHTEAFF. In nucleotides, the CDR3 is TGCGCCAGCAGCCAAGGCGGAAGTTGGGGCCACACTGAAGCTTTCTTT.

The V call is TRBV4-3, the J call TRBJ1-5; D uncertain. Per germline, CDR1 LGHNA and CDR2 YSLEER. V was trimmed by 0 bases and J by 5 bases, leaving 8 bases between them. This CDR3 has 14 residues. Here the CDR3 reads CASSQDVGHQPQHF. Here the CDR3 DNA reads TGCGCCAGCAGCCAAGATGTTGGGCATCAGCCCCAGCATTTT.

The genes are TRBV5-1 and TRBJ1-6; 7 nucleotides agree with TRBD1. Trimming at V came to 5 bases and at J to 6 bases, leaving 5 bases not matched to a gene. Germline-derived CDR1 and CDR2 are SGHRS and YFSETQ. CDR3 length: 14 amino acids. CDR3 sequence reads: CASRNTGVNSPLHF. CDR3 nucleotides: TGCGCCAGCAGGAACACAGGGGTTAATTCACCCCTCCACTTT.

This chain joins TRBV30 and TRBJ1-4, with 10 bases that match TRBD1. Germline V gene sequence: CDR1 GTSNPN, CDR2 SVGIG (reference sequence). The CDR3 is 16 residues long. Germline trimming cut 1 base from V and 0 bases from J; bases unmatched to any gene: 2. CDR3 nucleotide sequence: TGTGCCTGGAGTGGGACAGGGGGAGCAACTAATGAAAAACTGTTTTTT. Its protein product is CAWSGTGGATNEKLFF.

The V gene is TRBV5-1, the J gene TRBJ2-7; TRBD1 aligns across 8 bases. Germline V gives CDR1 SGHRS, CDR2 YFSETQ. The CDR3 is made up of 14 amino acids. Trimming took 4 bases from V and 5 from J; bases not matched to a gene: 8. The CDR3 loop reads CASSGGQGEDEQYF. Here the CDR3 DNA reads TGCGCCAGCAGCGGTGGACAGGGAGAAGACGAGCAGTACTTC.